This T cell receptor beta chain was sequenced for a study of human T cells and chemical hapten exposure. CDR3 length equals 14 residues. CDR1 is MNHEY, CDR2 SVGEGT, per germline. Trimming pared 6 bases from V and 5 bases from J, leaving 17 bases between. As to time point: patch test 3, about 24 weeks after DPC sensitization. Treatment meaning: therapeutic diphenylcyclopropenone sensitization with weekly scalp DPC. Unfractionated whole blood yielded the extracted total RNA. In every case, blood was obtained before the patch test was applied. TCRdb used MiXCR to reprocess the RACE reads, holding one entry per CDR3 protein. The table includes tens of thousands of distinct CDR3 sequences, 9.5% detected once.

The receptor's source is a man aged 50 to 59 with alopecia areata. Some clones in this sample may be carry-over from other donors' samples. This rearrangement joins TRBV6-2 or TRBV6-3 to TRBJ2-7; a weak D match, TRBD1 (6 bases). This specimen was whole blood, taken in connection with sensitization to the hapten diphenylcyclopropenone (DPC). The CDR3 DNA sequence: TGTGCCAGCAGAGGGGGAGTCGTAAGGAACGAGCAGTACTTC. This codes for CASRGGVVRNEQYF.